This TCR beta chain was sequenced during a study of circulating and synovial CD4+ cells in juvenile arthritis. Findings of the study overall: Bulk blood CD4 repertoires were more diverse than these. Shared-clonotype fractions with synovium likely underestimate full repertoire overlap. CPL and bulk CD4 samples differed at least tenfold in T cell genomes.

Patients with active juvenile idiopathic arthritis donated these samples. With respect to this clone: Antigen: not known.

This CDR3 region has 14 residues. CDR1 SQVTM and CDR2 ANQGSEA come from the germline V gene. Trimming took off 6 bases at V and 0 bases at J, with 12 bases between the two ends. The method was immunoSEQ multiplex PCR; TCRdb's version includes in-frame clones alone and lacks a portion of them. The sample carries 30,000 or so clones, roughly 96% recorded once. The origin of this receptor is a human donor with juvenile idiopathic arthritis. The chain links TRBV29-1 to TRBJ2-4; D unclear. Sequences were obtained from CD4+ T cells from blood. CDR3 coding DNA: TGCAGCGTCCGTGGAGTCCTAGCCAAAAACATTCAGTACTTC. Translation gives CSVRGVLAKNIQYF.